This entry describes one TCR beta chain. This CDR3 is built from 14 residues. V shed 4 bases, J shed 3 bases, and the junction held 2 bases outside the gene matches. Germline CDR1 is LNHDA and CDR2 is SQIVND (reference sequence). This sample stems from a study of Tregs in tolerant kidney transplant recipients. Recipients received nonmyeloablative bone marrow transplants from related graft donors, with transient mixed chimerism. The table came from immunoSEQ multiplex PCR; TCRdb's copy has only in-frame clones and leaves some out. The sample contains 55,000 to 75,000 clones, around 87% of which appear only once.

This material consisted of CD4+ T cells from blood (PBMCs), taken 6 months after the transplant. The receptor comes from a human patient who received a combined kidney and bone marrow transplant. Some T cells may originate from the graft donor. The genes are TRBV19 and TRBJ1-3; TRBD1 matches 8 bases. The CDR3 loop reads CASSTTGGGNTIYF. The CDR3 DNA sequence: TGTGCCAGTAGTACCACAGGGGGTGGAAACACCATATATTTT.